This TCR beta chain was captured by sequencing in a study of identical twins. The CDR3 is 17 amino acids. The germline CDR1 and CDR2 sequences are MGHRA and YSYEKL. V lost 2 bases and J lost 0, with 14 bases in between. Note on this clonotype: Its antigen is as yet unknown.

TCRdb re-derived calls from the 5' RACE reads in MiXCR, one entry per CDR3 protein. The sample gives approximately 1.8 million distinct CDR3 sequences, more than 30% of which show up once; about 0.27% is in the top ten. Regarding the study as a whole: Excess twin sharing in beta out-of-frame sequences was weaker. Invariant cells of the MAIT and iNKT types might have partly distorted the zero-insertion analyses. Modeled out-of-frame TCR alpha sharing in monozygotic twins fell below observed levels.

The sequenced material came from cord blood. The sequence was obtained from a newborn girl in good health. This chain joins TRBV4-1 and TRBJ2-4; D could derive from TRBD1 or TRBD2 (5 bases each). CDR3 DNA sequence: TGCGCCAGCAGCCAAAGTTGGGGGAAGCTAGCCAAAAACATTCAGTACTTC. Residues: CASSQSWGKLAKNIQYF.